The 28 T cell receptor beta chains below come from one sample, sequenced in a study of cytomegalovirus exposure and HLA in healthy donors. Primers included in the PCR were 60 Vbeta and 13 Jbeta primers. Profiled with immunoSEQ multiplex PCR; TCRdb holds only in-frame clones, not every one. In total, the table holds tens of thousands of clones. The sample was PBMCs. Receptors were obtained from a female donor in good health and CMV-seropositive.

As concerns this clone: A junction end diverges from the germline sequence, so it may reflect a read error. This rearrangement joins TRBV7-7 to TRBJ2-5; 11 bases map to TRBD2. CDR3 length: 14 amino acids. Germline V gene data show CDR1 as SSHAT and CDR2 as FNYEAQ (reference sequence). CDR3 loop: CASSLAGGRETQYF. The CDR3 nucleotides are TGTGCTAGCAGCTTAGCGGGGGGGCGAGAGACCCAGTACTTC.

CDR3 DNA sequence: TGCGCCAGCAGCATAGGACAGGAGTACAATGAGCAGTTCTTC. It specifies CASSIGQEYNEQFF. The chain joins TRBV5-1 to TRBJ2-1, with 7 bases fitting TRBD1. Germline CDR1 reads SGHRS; CDR2 reads YFSETQ. The CDR3 length is 14 residues. With 4 bases clipped from V and 4 bases from J, the junction kept 5 bases outside the gene matches.

CDR3 loop: CASSDGNTPGGEKLFF. The CDR3, as DNA: TGCGCCAGCAGCGATGGTAACACCCCCGGAGGGGAAAAACTGTTTTTT. The rearrangement links TRBV5-1 to TRBJ1-4; D remains ambiguous. V was pared by 4 bases and J by 8 bases, with 21 bases between. This CDR3 contains 16 residues. CDR1 and CDR2 from the germline V gene are SGHRS and YFSETQ.

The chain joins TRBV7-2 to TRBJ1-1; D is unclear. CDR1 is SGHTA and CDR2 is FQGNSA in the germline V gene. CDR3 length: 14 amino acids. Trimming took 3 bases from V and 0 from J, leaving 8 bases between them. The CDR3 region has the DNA TGTGCCAGCAGCTTCGAGAGTATGAACACTGAAGCTTTCTTT. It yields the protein CASSFESMNTEAFF.

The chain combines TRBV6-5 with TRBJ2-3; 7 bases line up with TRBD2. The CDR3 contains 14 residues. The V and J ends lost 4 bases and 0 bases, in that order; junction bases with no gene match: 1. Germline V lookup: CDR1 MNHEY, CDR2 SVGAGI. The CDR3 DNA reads TGTGCCAGCAGTTTCGGGGGGAGCACAGATACGCAGTATTTT. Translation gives CASSFGGSTDTQYF.

The chain's CDR3 is CASSTTPTVQGNTEAFF. CDR3 in DNA: TGTGCCAGCAGCACCACCCCAACGGTACAGGGGAACACTGAAGCTTTCTTT. This chain uses TRBV5-4 with TRBJ1-1, with D possibly TRBD1 on 6 matching bases. Trimming stripped 4 bases from V and 1 base from J, with 20 bases between. Germline V gene data show CDR1 as SGHNT and CDR2 as YYREEE (reference sequence). The CDR3 spans 17 residues.

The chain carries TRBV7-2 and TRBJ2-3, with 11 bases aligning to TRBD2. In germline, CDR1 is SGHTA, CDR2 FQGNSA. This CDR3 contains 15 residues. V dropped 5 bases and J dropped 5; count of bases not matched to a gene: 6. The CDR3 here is CASSASGGIGDTQYF. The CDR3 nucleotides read TGTGCCAGCAGCGCTAGCGGGGGGATTGGAGATACGCAGTATTTT. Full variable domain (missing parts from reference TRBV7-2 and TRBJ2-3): GAGVSQSPSNKVTEKGKDVELRCDPISGHTALYWYRQSLGQGLEFLIYFQGNSAPDKSGLPSDRFSAERTGGSVSTLTIQRTQQEDSAVYLCASSASGGIGDTQYFGPGTRLTVL.

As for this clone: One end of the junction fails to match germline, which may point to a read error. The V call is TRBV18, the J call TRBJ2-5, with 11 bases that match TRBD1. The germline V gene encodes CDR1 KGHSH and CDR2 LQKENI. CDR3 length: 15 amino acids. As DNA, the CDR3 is TGTGCCAGCTCAGGACAGGGGGCTTCCCAAGAGAACCAGTACTTC. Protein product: CASSGQGASQENQYF.

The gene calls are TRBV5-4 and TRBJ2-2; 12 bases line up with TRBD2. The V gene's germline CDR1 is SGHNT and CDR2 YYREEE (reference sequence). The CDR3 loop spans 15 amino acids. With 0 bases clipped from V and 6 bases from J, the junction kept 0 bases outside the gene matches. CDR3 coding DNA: TGTGCCAGCAGCTTGGCTAGCGGGAGGGCCGGGGAGCTGTTTTTT. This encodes CASSLASGRAGELFF. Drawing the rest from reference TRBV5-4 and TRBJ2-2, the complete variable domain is ETGVTQSPTHLIKTRGQQVTLRCSSQSGHNTVSWYQQALGQGPQFIFQYYREEENGRGNFPPRFSGLQFPNYSSELNVNALELDDSALYLCASSLASGRAGELFFGEGSRLTVL.

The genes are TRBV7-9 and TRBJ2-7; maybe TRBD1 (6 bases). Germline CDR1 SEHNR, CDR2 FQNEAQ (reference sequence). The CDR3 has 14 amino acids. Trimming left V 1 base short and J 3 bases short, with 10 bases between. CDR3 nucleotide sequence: TGTGCCAGCAGCTTAGGGGGACAACACTACGAGCAGTACTTC. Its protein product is CASSLGGQHYEQYF. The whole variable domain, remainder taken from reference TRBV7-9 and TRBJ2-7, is DTGVSQNPRHKITKRGQNVTFRCDPISEHNRLYWYRQTLGQGPEFLTYFQNEAQLEKSRLLSDRFSAERPKGSFSTLEIQRTEQGDSAMYLCASSLGGQHYEQYFGPGTRLTVT.

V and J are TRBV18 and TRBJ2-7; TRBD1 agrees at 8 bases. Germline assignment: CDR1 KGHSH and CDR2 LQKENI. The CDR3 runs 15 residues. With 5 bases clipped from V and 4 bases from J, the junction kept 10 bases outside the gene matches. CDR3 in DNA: TGTGCCAGCTCAAGTGACAGGGGTAATTCGTACGAGCAGTACTTC. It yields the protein CASSSDRGNSYEQYF.

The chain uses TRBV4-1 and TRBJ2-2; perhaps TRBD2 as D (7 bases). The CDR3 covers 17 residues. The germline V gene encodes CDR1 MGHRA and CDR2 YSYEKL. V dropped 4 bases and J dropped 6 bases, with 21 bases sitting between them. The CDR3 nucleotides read TGCGCCAGCAGCCTTCCCCGGGGAGGGGGATTGGCCGGGGAGCTGTTTTTT. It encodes CASSLPRGGGLAGELFF.

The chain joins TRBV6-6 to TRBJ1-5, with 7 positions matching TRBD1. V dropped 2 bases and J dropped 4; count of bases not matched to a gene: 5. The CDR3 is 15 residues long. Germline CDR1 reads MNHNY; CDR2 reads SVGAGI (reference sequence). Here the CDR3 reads CASSYSGQANQPQHF. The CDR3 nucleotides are TGTGCCAGCAGTTACAGCGGACAGGCTAATCAGCCCCAGCATTTT.

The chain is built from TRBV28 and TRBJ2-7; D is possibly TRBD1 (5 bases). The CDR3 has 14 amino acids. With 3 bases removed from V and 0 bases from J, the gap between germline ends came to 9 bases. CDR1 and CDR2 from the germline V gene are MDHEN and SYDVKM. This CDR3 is CASSFAGLSYEQYF. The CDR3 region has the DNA TGTGCCAGCAGTTTTGCAGGGCTCTCCTACGAGCAGTACTTC.

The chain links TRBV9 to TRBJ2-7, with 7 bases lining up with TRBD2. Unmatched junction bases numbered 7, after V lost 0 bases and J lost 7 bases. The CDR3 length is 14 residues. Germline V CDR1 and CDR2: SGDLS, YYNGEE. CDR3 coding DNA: TGTGCCAGCAGCGTAGATTCCTGGGGAGGGGAGCAGTACTTC. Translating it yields CASSVDSWGGEQYF.

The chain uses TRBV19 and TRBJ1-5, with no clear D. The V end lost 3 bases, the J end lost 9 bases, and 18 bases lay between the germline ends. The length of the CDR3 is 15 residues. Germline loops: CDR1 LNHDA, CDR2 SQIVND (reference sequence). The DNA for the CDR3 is TGTGCCAGTAGTATCCAGGAAGCGGCTTCGATGCCCCAGCATTTT. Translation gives CASSIQEAASMPQHF.

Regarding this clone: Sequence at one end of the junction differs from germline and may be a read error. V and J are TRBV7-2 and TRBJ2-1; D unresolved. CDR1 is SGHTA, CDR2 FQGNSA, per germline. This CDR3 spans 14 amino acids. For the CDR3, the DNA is TGTGCCAGCAGCCCAGGAAGCTCCGACAATGAGCAGTTCTTC. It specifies CASSPGSSDNEQFF.

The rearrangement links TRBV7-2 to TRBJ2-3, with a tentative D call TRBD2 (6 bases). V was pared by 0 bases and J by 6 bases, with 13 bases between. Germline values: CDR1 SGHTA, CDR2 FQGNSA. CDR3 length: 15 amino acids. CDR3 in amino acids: CASSLAPGLGDTQYF. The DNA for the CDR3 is TGTGCCAGCAGCTTAGCCCCGGGACTTGGGGATACGCAGTATTTT.

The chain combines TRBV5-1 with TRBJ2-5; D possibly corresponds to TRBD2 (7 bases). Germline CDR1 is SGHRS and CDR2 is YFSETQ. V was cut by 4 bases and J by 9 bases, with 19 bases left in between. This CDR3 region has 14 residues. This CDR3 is CASSPERVGGAQYF. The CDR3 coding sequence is TGCGCCAGCAGCCCCGAAAGAGTAGGGGGGGCCCAGTACTTC.

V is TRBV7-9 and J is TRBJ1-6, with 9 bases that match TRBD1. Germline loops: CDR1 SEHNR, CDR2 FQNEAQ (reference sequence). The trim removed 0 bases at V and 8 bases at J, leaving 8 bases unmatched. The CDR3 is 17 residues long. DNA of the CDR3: TGTGCCAGCAGCTTAGCGAGGACGGACAGGGGAGATTCACCCCTCCACTTT. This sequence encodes CASSLARTDRGDSPLHF.

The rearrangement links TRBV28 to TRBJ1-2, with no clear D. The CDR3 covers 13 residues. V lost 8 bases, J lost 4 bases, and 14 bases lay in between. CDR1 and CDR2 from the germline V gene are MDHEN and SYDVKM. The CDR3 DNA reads TGTGCCAGCCTGGCCGGGAATAGCTATGGCTACACCTTC. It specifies CASLAGNSYGYTF.

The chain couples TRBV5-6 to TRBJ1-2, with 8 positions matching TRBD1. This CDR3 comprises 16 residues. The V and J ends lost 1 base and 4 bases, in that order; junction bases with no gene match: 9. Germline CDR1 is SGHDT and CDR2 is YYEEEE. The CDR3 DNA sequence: TGTGCCAGCAGCTTGATCGCAGGGGGCGCAATCTATGGCTACACCTTC. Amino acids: CASSLIAGGAIYGYTF.

Here the CDR3 DNA reads TGTGCCAGCAGTTCTCAGGGGGCTGGTAATTCACCCCTCCACTTT. Its translation: CASSSQGAGNSPLHF. The chain has TRBV27 and TRBJ1-6, with 8 bases identical to TRBD1. V shed 4 bases, J shed 6 bases, and the junction held 5 bases outside the gene matches. Germline V gives CDR1 MNHEY, CDR2 SMNVEV (reference sequence). The CDR3 is 15 residues long.

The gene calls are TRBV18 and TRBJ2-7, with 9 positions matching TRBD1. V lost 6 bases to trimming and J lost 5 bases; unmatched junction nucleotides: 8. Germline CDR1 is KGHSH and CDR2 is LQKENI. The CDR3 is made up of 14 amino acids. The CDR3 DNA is TGTGCCAGCTCGTCCCGGGACAGGGTCCACGAGCAGTACTTC. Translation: CASSSRDRVHEQYF.

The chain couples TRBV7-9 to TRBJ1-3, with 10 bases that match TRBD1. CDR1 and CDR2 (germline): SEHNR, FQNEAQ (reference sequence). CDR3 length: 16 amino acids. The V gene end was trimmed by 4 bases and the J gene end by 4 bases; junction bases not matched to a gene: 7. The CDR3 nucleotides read TGTGCCAGCAGCTCCCGGACAGGGGGGTCCGGAAACACCATATATTTT. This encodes CASSSRTGGSGNTIYF.

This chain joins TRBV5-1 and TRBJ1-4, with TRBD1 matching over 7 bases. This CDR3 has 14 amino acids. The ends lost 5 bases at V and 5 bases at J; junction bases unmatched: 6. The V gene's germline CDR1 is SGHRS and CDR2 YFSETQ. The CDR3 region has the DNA TGCGCCAGCAGTAACAGGGGCTTAAATGAAAAACTGTTTTTT. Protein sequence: CASSNRGLNEKLFF.

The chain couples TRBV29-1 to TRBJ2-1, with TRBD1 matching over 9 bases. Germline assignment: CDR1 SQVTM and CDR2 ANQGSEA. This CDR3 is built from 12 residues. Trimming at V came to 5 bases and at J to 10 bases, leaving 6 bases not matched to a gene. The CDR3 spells CSVKTGGREQFF. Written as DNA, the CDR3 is TGCAGCGTTAAGACAGGGGGGAGGGAGCAGTTCTTC.

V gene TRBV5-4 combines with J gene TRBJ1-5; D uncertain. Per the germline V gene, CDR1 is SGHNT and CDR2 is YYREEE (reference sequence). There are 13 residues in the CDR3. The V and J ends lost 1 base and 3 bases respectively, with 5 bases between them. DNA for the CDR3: TGTGCCAGCAGCTTGAACAACAATCAGCCCCAGCATTTT. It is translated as CASSLNNNQPQHF. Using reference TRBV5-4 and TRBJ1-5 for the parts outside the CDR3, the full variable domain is ETGVTQSPTHLIKTRGQQVTLRCSSQSGHNTVSWYQQALGQGPQFIFQYYREEENGRGNFPPRFSGLQFPNYSSELNVNALELDDSALYLCASSLNNNQPQHFGDGTRLSIL.